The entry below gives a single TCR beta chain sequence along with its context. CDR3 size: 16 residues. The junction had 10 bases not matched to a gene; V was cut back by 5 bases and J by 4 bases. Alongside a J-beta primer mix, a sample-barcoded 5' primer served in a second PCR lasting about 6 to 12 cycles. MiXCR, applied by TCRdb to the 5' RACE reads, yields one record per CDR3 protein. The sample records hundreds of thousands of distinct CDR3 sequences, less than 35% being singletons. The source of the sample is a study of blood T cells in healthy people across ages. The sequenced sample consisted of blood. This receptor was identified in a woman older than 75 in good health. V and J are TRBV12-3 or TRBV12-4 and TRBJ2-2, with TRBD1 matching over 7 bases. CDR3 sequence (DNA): TGTGCCAGCAGTCCGCCCAGGGACAGACGCACCGGGGAGCTGTTTTTT. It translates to CASSPPRDRRTGELFF.